This T cell receptor beta chain was sequenced for a study of cytomegalovirus exposure and HLA in healthy donors. Across the study: HLA-typed donors were the source of some 85 million unique TCRs, which an early data release held. The study, taken as a whole, reports: A cluster of highly shared sequence variants was likely a sequencing artifact.

The CDR3 loop spans 12 amino acids. Germline V gives CDR1 SQVTM, CDR2 ANQGSEA. Trimming removed 4 bases from V and 9 bases from J; junction bases left unmatched: 8. This clone is a singleton in its sample. Antigen: not known. The PCR had 60 Vbeta and 13 Jbeta primers. TCRdb's copy holds only in-frame clones and misses some; the assay was immunoSEQ multiplex PCR. The sample has approximately 38,000 clones, approximately 80% seen once. The chain joins TRBV29-1 to TRBJ1-1, with 7 bases matching TRBD1. Sequencing was carried out using PBMCs. This TCR was recovered from a woman under 30 in good health and CMV-seronegative. Written as DNA, the CDR3 is TGCAGCGTTGGAGAGAAGGGGGCAAAAGCTTTCTTT. The encoded protein is CSVGEKGAKAFF.